This T cell receptor beta chain came from a study of CD8+CD57+ T cells in acquired aplastic anemia. Background on the study: Yields of DNA that came from sorted CD4+ and CD8+ cells averaged about 3.3 ug. Whole-study findings and limits: Patients versus controls showed no significant CD8+ Simpson's diversity difference. Some 28 sequences, all CD8+ CDR3, were shared between patients and controls.

The patients chosen for sequencing had shown expansion of CD8+CD57+ cells (detected by flow cytometry). Genomic DNA, serving as template, underwent TCR beta VDJ and CDR3 profiling. TCRdb reprocessed the reads with MiXCR, giving one entry per CDR3 protein. The repertoire holds approximately 470,000 distinct CDR3 sequences, about a third seen once, with roughly 0.89% in the top ten. The ends lost 1 base at V and 6 bases at J; junction bases unmatched: 11. The CDR3 covers 16 residues. CDR1 is SGHAT and CDR2 is FQNNGV in the germline V gene. Points on this clonotype: Its specificity is unknown.

This receptor was taken from a human donor with aplastic anemia. The sample consisted of sorted CD4+, CD8+, or CD8+CD57+ T cells (not recorded which) from PBMCs. This chain links TRBV11-2 with TRBJ2-7; 8 positions match TRBD2. The CDR3 DNA reads TGTGCCAGCAGCTTAGTATTTAGCGGGATGGCTACCGAGCAGTACTTC. Translation: CASSLVFSGMATEQYF.